These 20 T cell receptor beta chains originate from one sample sequenced in a study of T cell responses to AZD1222 COVID-19 vaccine. Sequenced by immunoSEQ multiplex PCR; TCRdb stores in-frame clones only, minus some. The repertoire holds about 68,000 clones, with about nine tenths as singletons. This specimen was peripheral blood, taken on day 0 of AZD1222 vaccination. Receptors were obtained from an adult in good health.

A single count supports this clone. The chain employs TRBV10-3 and TRBJ2-2; TRBD1 matches 9 bases. The germline gives CDR1 ENHRY, CDR2 SYGVKD. CDR3 length: 16 amino acids. Trimming removed 8 bases from V and 0 bases from J; junction bases left unmatched: 7. The CDR3 loop is CAIGDRETANTGELFF. The CDR3 DNA sequence: TGTGCCATCGGGGACAGGGAAACGGCGAACACCGGGGAGCTGTTTTTT.

J is TRBJ2-3 and V is TRBV5-1, with D unresolved. CDR1 and CDR2 (germline): SGHRS, YFSETQ. V lost 0 bases to trimming and J lost 1 base, with 9 bases between them. CDR3 length: 15 amino acids. CDR3 in DNA: TGCGCCAGCAGCTTGGACTCGACCCGCACAGATACGCAGTATTTT. This gives the protein CASSLDSTRTDTQYF.

This chain connects TRBV6-4 to TRBJ1-5; D not resolved. V lost 4 bases and J lost 1, with 5 bases in between. This CDR3 has 13 amino acids. Germline V lookup: CDR1 MRHNA, CDR2 SNTAGT. CDR3 amino acids: CASSVDSNQPQHF. The CDR3 bases are TGTGCCAGCAGTGTGGACAGCAATCAGCCCCAGCATTTT.

This chain uses TRBV5-1 with TRBJ2-7; a weak D match, TRBD1 (6 bases). Germline CDR1 is SGHRS and CDR2 is YFSETQ. The CDR3 loop spans 13 amino acids. The V end was cut by 4 bases, the J end by 1 base, with 9 bases between. CDR3 in amino acids: CASSGQPSYEQYF. The DNA of the CDR3 is TGCGCCAGCAGCGGACAGCCGTCCTACGAGCAGTACTTC. Full variable domain (remainder filled in from reference TRBV5-1 and TRBJ2-7): KAGVTQTPRYLIKTRGQQVTLSCSPISGHRSVSWYQQTPGQGLQFLFEYFSETQRNKGNFPGRFSGRQFSNSRSEMNVSTLELGDSALYLCASSGQPSYEQYFGPGTRLTVT.

In its sample, this clone was seen a few times. The J gene is TRBJ2-2, the V gene TRBV24-1; 8 bases agree with TRBD2. Germline V gives CDR1 KGHDR, CDR2 SFDVKD. V shed 2 bases and J 4 bases; nucleotides not matched to a gene: 11. The CDR3 contains 18 residues. The DNA for the CDR3 is TGTGCCACCAGTGATTCCCCGGGACTAGGTTTCGCCACCGGGGAGCTGTTTTTT. This encodes CATSDSPGLGFATGELFF.

V usage is TRBV28 and J usage is TRBJ2-1; no clear D gene. The germline V gene encodes CDR1 MDHEN and CDR2 SYDVKM. V was trimmed by 2 bases and J by 4 bases, leaving 6 bases between them. The CDR3 has 13 amino acids. This CDR3 reads CASSLNLYNEQFF. CDR3 DNA: TGTGCCAGCAGTTTAAACCTATACAATGAGCAGTTCTTC.

This chain joins TRBV11-3 and TRBJ2-1, with a weak D call TRBD1 (6 bases). CDR3 length: 14 residues. CDR1 is SGHNT, CDR2 YENEEA, per germline. V shed 5 bases and J shed 7 bases, with 15 bases lying between them. The CDR3 spells CASSEAGQGNEQFF. In DNA form, the CDR3 reads TGTGCCAGCAGCGAGGCGGGCCAGGGGAATGAGCAGTTCTTC.

V usage is TRBV30 and J usage is TRBJ1-5; D unresolved. In germline, CDR1 is GTSNPN, CDR2 SVGIG (reference sequence). Trimming removed 3 bases at V and 4 bases at J, with 13 bases between. The CDR3 has 14 residues. CDR3 protein: CAWRGQGWNQPQHF. In nucleotides, the CDR3 is TGTGCCTGGAGGGGTCAAGGTTGGAATCAGCCCCAGCATTTT.

The chain combines TRBV18 with TRBJ2-7; D is perhaps TRBD1 (6 bases). The CDR3 extends over 16 amino acids. Germline CDR1 and CDR2: KGHSH and LQKENI. V was shortened by 4 bases and J by 3 bases, with 19 bases between the two germline ends. CDR3 in amino acids: CASSLPPQGFDYEQYF. The CDR3 DNA follows: TGTGCCAGCTCACTCCCTCCACAGGGTTTCGACTACGAGCAGTACTTC.

This chain uses TRBV6-4 with TRBJ2-1; TRBD2 agrees at 8 bases. This CDR3 comprises 14 residues. The V and J ends lost 4 bases and 8 bases, in that order; junction bases with no gene match: 7. Germline lookup yields CDR1 MRHNA and CDR2 SNTAGT. CDR3 residues: CASSASGGPDEQFF. The CDR3, as DNA: TGTGCCAGCAGTGCATCGGGAGGGCCCGATGAGCAGTTCTTC.

The chain carries TRBV14 and TRBJ2-1; D call uncertain. The CDR3 spans 18 residues. Trimming took 2 bases from V and 0 from J, leaving 17 bases between them. CDR1 is SGHDN and CDR2 is FVKESK in the germline V gene. CDR3 amino acids: CASSQRSIAALSYNEQFF. CDR3 in DNA: TGTGCCAGCAGCCAAAGAAGTATAGCAGCCCTCTCCTACAATGAGCAGTTCTTC.

The chain is built from TRBV6-6 and TRBJ2-1; D not resolved. The CDR3 covers 16 residues. Germline-derived CDR1 and CDR2 are MNHNY and SVGAGI (reference sequence). The ends were cut back, 5 bases at V and 3 bases at J, with 17 bases in the middle. CDR3 sequence reads: CASSGLASDLYNEQFF. For the CDR3, the DNA is TGTGCCAGCAGTGGCCTGGCGTCAGACCTCTACAATGAGCAGTTCTTC.

The genes are TRBV30 and TRBJ2-1, with 7 bases lining up with TRBD2. V dropped 1 base and J dropped 0; count of bases not matched to a gene: 6. The CDR3 runs to 16 residues. Germline CDR1 reads GTSNPN; CDR2 reads SVGIG (reference sequence). This chain's CDR3 is CAWSGLADSSYNEQFF. The CDR3 DNA is TGTGCCTGGAGTGGACTAGCCGATAGCTCCTACAATGAGCAGTTCTTC.

The chain joins TRBV5-1 to TRBJ2-2, with D maybe TRBD1 (8 bases). V lost 2 bases, J lost 5 bases, and 13 bases lay in between. Per the germline V gene, CDR1 is SGHRS and CDR2 is YFSETQ. The CDR3 covers 15 residues. The CDR3 sequence: CASSFRGRETGELFF. The CDR3 nucleotides read TGCGCCAGCAGCTTCAGGGGGCGGGAGACCGGGGAGCTGTTTTTT.

The rearrangement links TRBV28 to TRBJ1-3, with D hard to call. The CDR3 sequence is 15 residues long. Germline V gene lookup returns CDR1 MDHEN and CDR2 SYDVKM. V was cut by 3 bases and J by 0 bases, with 9 bases left in between. This CDR3 reads CASSLFPLSGNTIYF. The CDR3 coding sequence is TGTGCCAGCAGTTTGTTTCCCCTCTCTGGAAACACCATATATTTT.

This chain connects TRBV28 to TRBJ2-7; D remains ambiguous. Germline loops: CDR1 MDHEN, CDR2 SYDVKM. The ends were cut back, 10 bases at V and 5 bases at J, with 21 bases in the middle. The CDR3 has 14 residues. In nucleotides, the CDR3 is TGTGCCACCAGGCCCCCGGGTGGCAGCAACGAGCAGTACTTC. Its protein product is CATRPPGGSNEQYF. The full variable domain, with the rest looked up from reference TRBV28 and TRBJ2-7, is DVKVTQSSRYLVKRTGEKVFLECVQDMDHENMFWYRQDPGLGLRLIYFSYDVKMKEKGDIPEGYSVSREKKERFSLILESASTNQTSMYLCATRPPGGSNEQYFGPGTRLTVT.

The chain links TRBV9 to TRBJ2-1; a weak D match, TRBD2 (6 bases). Germline values: CDR1 SGDLS, CDR2 YYNGEE. Trimming took off 3 bases at V and 7 bases at J, with 20 bases between the two ends. This CDR3 is built from 16 residues. The CDR3 DNA follows: TGTGCCAGCAGCGCCCCCGGGACTTATGGGTGGAATGAGCAGTTCTTC. It is translated as CASSAPGTYGWNEQFF.

The chain combines TRBV7-9 with TRBJ1-3, with D unclear. This CDR3 has 16 residues. Germline loops: CDR1 SEHNR, CDR2 FQNEAQ (reference sequence). Trimming pared 1 base from V and 0 bases from J, leaving 10 bases between. CDR3 in DNA: TGTGCCAGCAGCTTAGGGAGCCTGAGCTCTGGAAACACCATATATTTT. It is translated as CASSLGSLSSGNTIYF. Together with reference TRBV7-9 and TRBJ1-3, the CDR3 gives the full variable domain: DTGVSQNPRHKITKRGQNVTFRCDPISEHNRLYWYRQTLGQGPEFLTYFQNEAQLEKSRLLSDRFSAERPKGSFSTLEIQRTEQGDSAMYLCASSLGSLSSGNTIYFGEGSWLTVV.

V usage is TRBV11-1 and J usage is TRBJ1-6; 11 bases agree with TRBD1. The CDR3 runs 15 residues. Looked up from germline, CDR1 is SGHAT and CDR2 is FQDESV (reference sequence). The V gene end was trimmed by 5 bases and the J gene end by 7 bases; junction bases not matched to a gene: 4. CDR3 residues: CASSPWTGGNSPLHF. CDR3 bases: TGTGCCAGCAGCCCGTGGACAGGGGGCAATTCACCCCTCCACTTT.

The rearrangement links TRBV11-2 to TRBJ2-1, with D hard to call. The CDR3 loop spans 13 amino acids. V shed 1 base and J shed 9 bases, with 10 bases lying between them. Germline V CDR1 and CDR2: SGHAT, FQNNGV. Written as DNA, the CDR3 is TGTGCCAGCAGCTTAGTTTTATACGGTGAGCAGTTCTTC. Its protein is CASSLVLYGEQFF. Filled out from reference TRBV11-2 and TRBJ2-1, the complete variable domain reads EAGVAQSPRYKIIEKRQSVAFWCNPISGHATLYWYQQILGQGPKLLIQFQNNGVVDDSQLPKDRFSAERLKGVDSTLKIQPAKLEDSAVYLCASSLVLYGEQFFGPGTRLTVL.